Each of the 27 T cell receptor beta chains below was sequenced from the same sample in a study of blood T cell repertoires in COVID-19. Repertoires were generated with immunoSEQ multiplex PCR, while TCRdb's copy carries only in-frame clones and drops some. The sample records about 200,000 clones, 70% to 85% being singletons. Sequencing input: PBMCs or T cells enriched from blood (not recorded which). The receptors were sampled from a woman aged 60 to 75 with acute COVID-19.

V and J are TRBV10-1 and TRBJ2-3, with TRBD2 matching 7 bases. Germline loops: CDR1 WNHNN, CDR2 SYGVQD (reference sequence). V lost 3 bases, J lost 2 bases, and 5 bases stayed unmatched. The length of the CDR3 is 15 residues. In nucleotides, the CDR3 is TGCGCCAGCAGTGACCGGGAGGAACTCACAGATACGCAGTATTTT. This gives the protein CASSDREELTDTQYF.

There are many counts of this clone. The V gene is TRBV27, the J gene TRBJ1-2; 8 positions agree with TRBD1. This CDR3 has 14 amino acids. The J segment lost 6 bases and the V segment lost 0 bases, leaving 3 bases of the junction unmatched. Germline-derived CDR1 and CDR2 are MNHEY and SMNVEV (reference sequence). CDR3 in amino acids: CASSLSTGANGYTF. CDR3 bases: TGTGCCAGCAGTTTATCGACAGGGGCCAATGGCTACACCTTC.

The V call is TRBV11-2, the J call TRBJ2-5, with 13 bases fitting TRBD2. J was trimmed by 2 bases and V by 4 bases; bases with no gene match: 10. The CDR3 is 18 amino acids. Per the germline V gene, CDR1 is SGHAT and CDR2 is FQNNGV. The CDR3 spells CASSSNMGLAGPQETQYF. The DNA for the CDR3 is TGTGCCAGCAGCTCCAACATGGGACTAGCGGGACCGCAAGAGACCCAGTACTTC. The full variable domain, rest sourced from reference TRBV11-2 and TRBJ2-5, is EAGVAQSPRYKIIEKRQSVAFWCNPISGHATLYWYQQILGQGPKLLIQFQNNGVVDDSQLPKDRFSAERLKGVDSTLKIQPAKLEDSAVYLCASSSNMGLAGPQETQYFGPGTRLLVL.

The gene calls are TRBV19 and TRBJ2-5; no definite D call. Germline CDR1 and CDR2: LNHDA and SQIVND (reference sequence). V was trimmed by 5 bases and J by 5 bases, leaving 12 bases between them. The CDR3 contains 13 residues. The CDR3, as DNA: TGTGCCAGTAGTCCACTACCGCGGGAGACCCAGTACTTC. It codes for CASSPLPRETQYF. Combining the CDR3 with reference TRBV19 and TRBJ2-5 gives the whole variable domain DGGITQSPKYLFRKEGQNVTLSCEQNLNHDAMYWYRQDPGQGLRLIYYSQIVNDFQKGDIAEGYSVSREKKESFPLTVTSAQKNPTAFYLCASSPLPRETQYFGPGTRLLVL.

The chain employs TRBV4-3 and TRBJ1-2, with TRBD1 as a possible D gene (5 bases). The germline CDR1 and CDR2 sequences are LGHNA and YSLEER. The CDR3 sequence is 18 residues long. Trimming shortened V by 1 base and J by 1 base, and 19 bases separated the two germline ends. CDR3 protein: CASSQALASGAHNYGYTF. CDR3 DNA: TGCGCCAGCAGCCAAGCGTTGGCAAGTGGGGCGCATAACTATGGCTACACCTTC.

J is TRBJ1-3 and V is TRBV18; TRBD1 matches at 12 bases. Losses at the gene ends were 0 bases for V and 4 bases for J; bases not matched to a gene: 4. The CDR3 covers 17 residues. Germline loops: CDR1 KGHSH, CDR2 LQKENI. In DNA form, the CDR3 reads TGTGCCAGCTCACCACCCCGGGACAGGGGGCCAGGAAACACCATATATTTT. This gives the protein CASSPPRDRGPGNTIYF.

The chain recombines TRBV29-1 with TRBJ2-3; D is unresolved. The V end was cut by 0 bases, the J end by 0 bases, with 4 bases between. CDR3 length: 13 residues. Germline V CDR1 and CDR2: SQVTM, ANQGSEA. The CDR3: CSVEERSTDTQYF. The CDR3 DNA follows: TGCAGCGTTGAAGAGAGGAGCACAGATACGCAGTATTTT.

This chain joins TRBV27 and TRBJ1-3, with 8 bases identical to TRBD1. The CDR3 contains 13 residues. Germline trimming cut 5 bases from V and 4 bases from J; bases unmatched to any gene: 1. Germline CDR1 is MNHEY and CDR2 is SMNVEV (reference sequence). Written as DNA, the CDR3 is TGTGCCAGCAGTCAGGGGGCAGGAAACACCATATATTTT. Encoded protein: CASSQGAGNTIYF.

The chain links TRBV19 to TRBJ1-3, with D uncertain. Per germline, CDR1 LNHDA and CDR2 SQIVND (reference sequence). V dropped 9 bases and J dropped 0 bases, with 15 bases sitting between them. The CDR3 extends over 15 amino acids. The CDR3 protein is CASRLGASSGNTIYF. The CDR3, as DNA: TGTGCCAGCCGACTAGGTGCTTCCTCTGGAAACACCATATATTTT.

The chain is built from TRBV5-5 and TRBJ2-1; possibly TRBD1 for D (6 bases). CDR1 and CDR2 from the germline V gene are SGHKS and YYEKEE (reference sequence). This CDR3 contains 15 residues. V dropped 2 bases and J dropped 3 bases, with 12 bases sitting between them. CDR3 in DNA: TGTGCCAGCAGCTTCCCCCTGGACAGCTACAATGAGCAGTTCTTC. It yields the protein CASSFPLDSYNEQFF.

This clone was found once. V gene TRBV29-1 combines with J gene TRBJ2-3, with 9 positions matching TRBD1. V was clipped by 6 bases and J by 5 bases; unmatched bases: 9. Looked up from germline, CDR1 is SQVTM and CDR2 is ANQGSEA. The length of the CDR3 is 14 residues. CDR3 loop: CSVGPGQGLDTQYF. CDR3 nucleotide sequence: TGCAGCGTAGGACCGGGACAGGGATTAGATACGCAGTATTTT.

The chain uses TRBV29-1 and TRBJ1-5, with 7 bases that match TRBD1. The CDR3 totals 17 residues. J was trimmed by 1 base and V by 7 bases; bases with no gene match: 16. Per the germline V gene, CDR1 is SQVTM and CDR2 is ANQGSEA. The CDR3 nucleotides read TGCAGCGCAGCTGACACAGGGGAGCGCAGGAGCAATCAGCCCCAGCATTTT. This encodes CSAADTGERRSNQPQHF.

For the CDR3, the DNA is TGTGCCAGCAGCGATACAGGGGGTTGGGGTTCACCCCTCCACTTT. This gives the protein CASSDTGGWGSPLHF. The J gene is TRBJ1-6, the V gene TRBV9; 8 bases agree with TRBD1. CDR1 SGDLS and CDR2 YYNGEE come from the germline V gene. This CDR3 is 15 amino acids long. The V and J ends lost 3 bases and 9 bases, in that order; junction bases with no gene match: 8. Complete variable domain (other parts from reference TRBV9 and TRBJ1-6): DSGVTQTPKHLITATGQRVTLRCSPRSGDLSVYWYQQSLDQGLQFLIQYYNGEERAKGNILERFSAQQFPDLHSELNLSSLELGDSALYFCASSDTGGWGSPLHFGNGTRLTVT.

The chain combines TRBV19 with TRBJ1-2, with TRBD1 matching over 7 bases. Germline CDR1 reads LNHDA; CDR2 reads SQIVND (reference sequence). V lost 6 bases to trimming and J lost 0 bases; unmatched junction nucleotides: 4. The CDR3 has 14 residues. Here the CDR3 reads CASSRQGANYGYTF. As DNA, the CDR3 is TGTGCCAGTAGCAGACAGGGAGCTAACTATGGCTACACCTTC.

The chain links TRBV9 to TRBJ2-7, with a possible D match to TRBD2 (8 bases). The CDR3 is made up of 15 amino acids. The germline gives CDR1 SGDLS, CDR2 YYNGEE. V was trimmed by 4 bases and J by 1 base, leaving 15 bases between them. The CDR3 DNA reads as TGTGCCAGCAGCACCGGGGGGGACAGTTCCTACGAGCAGTACGTC. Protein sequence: CASSTGGDSSYEQYV.

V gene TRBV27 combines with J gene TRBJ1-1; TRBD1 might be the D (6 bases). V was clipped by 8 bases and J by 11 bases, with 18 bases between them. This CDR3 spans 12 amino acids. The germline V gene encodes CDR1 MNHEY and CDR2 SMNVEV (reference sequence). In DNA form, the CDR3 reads TGTGCCAGCGCCGGACAAGGCGACAGGGCTTTCTTT. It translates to CASAGQGDRAFF.

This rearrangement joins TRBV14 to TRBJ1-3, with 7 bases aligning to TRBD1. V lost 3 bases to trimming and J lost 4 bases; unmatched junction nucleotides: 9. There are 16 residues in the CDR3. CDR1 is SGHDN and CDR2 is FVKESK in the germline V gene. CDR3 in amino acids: CASSQRQGLRGNTIYF. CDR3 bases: TGTGCCAGCAGCCAGCGACAGGGATTAAGAGGAAACACCATATATTTT.

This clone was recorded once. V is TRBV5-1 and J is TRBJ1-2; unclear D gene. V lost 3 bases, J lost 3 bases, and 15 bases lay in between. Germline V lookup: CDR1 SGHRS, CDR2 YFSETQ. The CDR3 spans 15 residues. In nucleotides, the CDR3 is TGCGCCAGCAGCTCGGATAGTCGGAGGGACTATGGCTACACCTTC. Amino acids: CASSSDSRRDYGYTF.

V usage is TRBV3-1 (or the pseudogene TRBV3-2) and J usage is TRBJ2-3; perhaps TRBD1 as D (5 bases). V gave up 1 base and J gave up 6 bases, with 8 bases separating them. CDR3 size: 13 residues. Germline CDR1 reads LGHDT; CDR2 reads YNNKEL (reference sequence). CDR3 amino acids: CASSQVGRDTQYF. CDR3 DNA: TGTGCCAGCAGCCAAGTGGGGCGGGATACGCAGTATTTT.

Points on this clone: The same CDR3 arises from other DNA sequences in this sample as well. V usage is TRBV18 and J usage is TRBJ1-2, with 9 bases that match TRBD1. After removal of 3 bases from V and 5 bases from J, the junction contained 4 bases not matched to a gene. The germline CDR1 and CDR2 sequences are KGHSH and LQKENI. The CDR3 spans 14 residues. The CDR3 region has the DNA TGTGCCAGCTCACCGGACAGGGGAGGGTATGGCTACACCTTC. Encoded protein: CASSPDRGGYGYTF.

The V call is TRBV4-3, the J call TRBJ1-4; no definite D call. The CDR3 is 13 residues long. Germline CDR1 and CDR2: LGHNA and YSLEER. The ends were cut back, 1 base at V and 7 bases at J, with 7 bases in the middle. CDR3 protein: CASSQGAAEKLFF. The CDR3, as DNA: TGCGCCAGCAGCCAAGGGGCTGCTGAAAAACTGTTTTTT.

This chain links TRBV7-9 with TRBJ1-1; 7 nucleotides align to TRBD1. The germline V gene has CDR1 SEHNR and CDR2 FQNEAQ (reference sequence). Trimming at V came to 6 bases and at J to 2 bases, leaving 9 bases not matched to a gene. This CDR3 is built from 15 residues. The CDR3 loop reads CASSGGQRINTEAFF. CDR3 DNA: TGTGCCAGCAGTGGGGGACAGAGAATTAACACTGAAGCTTTCTTT.

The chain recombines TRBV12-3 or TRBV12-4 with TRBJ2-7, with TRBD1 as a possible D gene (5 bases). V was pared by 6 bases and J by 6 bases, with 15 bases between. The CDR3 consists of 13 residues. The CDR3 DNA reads TGTGCCAGCAGATTCACAGGATCCGGCGAGCAGTACTTC. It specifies CASRFTGSGEQYF.

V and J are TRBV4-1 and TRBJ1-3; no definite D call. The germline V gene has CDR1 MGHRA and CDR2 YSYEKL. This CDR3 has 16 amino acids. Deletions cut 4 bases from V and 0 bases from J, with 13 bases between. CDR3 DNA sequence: TGCGCCAGCAGCCGAGGTCGAAAAGGCTCTGGAAACACCATATATTTT. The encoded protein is CASSRGRKGSGNTIYF.

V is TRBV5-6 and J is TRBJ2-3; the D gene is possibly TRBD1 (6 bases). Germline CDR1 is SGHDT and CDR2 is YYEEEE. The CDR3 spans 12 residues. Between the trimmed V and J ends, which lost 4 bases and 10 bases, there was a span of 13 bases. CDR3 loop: CASSETGLPQYF. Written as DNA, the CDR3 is TGTGCCAGCAGCGAAACAGGGTTGCCGCAGTATTTT.

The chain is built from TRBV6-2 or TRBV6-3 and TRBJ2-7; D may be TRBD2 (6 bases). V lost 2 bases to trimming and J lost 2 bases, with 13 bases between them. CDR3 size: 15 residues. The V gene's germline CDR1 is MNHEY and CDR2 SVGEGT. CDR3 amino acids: CASSYGGAGPYEQYV. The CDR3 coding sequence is TGTGCCAGCAGTTACGGAGGGGCCGGGCCCTACGAGCAGTACGTC.

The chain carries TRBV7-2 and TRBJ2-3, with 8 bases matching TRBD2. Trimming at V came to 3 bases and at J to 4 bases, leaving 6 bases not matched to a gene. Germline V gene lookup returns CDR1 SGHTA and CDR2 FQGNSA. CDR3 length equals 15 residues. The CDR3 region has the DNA TGTGCCAGCAGCTTGCGCGGGGGGAGTGCAGATACGCAGTATTTT. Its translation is CASSLRGGSADTQYF.